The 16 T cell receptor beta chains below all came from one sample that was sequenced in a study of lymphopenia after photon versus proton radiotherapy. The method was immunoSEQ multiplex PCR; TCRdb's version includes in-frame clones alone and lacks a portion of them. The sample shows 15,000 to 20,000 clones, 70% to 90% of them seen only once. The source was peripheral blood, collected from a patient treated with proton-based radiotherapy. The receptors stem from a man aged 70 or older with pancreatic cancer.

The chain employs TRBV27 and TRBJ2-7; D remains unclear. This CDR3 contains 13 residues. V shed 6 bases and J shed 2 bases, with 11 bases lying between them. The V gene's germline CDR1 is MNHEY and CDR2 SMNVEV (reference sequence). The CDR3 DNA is TGTGCCAGCAGACGGACGCTTCCCTACGAGCAGTACTTC. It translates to CASRRTLPYEQYF.

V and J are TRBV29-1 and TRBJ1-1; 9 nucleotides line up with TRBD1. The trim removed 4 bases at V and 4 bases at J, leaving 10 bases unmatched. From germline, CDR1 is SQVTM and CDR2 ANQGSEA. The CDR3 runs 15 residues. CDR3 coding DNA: TGCAGCGTTGCACCACCACAGGGGGCGGCCACTGAAGCTTTCTTT. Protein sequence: CSVAPPQGAATEAFF.

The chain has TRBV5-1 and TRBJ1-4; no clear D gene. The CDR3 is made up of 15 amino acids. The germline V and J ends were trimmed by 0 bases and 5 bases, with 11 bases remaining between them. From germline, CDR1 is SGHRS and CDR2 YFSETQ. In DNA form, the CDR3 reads TGCGCCAGCAGCTTGGCTCAGAAGCTAAATGAAAAACTGTTTTTT. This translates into CASSLAQKLNEKLFF.

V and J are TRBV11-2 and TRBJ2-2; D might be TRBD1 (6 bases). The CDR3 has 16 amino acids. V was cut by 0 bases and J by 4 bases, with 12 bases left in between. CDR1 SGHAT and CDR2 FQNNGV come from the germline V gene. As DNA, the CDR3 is TGTGCCAGCAGCTTAGAACAGGGCGTGGGCACCGGGGAGCTGTTTTTT. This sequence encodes CASSLEQGVGTGELFF. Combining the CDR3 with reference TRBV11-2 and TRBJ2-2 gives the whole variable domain EAGVAQSPRYKIIEKRQSVAFWCNPISGHATLYWYQQILGQGPKLLIQFQNNGVVDDSQLPKDRFSAERLKGVDSTLKIQPAKLEDSAVYLCASSLEQGVGTGELFFGEGSRLTVL.

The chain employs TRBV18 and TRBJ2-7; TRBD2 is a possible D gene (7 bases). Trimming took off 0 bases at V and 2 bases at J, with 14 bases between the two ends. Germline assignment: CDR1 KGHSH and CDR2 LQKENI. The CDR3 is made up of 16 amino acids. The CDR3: CASSPPGGPTPYEQYF. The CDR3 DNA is TGTGCCAGCTCACCACCGGGGGGGCCCACTCCCTACGAGCAGTACTTC.

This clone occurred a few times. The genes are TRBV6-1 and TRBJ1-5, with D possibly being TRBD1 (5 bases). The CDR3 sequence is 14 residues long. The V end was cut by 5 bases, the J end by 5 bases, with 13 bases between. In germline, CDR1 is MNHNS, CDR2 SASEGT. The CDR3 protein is CASSRIGAHQPQHF. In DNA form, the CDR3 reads TGTGCCAGCAGTCGGATAGGGGCACATCAGCCCCAGCATTTT.

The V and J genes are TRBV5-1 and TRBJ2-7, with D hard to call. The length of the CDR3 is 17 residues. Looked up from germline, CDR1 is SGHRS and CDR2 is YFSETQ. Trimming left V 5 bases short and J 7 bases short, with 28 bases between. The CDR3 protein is CASSSTLDSFSALEQYF. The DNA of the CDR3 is TGCGCCAGCAGTTCCACTTTAGACTCTTTCTCCGCACTGGAGCAGTACTTC.

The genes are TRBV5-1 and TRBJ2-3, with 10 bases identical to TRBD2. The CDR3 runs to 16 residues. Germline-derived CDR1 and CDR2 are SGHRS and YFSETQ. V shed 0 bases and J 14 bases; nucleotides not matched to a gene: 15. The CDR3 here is CASSLEFLAGARDWYF. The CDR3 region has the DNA TGCGCCAGCAGCTTGGAATTCCTAGCGGGGGCCCGGGATTGGTATTTT. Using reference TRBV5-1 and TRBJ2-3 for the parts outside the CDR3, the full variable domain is KAGVTQTPRYLIKTRGQQVTLSCSPISGHRSVSWYQQTPGQGLQFLFEYFSETQRNKGNFPGRFSGRQFSNSRSEMNVSTLELGDSALYLCASSLEFLAGARDWYFGPGTRLTVL.

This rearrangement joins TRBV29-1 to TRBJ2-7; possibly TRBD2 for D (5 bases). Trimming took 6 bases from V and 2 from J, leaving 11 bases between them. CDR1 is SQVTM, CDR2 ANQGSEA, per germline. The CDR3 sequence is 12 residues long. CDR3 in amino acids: CSVSGSAYEQYF. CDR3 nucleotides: TGCAGCGTATCGGGGTCAGCCTACGAGCAGTACTTC.

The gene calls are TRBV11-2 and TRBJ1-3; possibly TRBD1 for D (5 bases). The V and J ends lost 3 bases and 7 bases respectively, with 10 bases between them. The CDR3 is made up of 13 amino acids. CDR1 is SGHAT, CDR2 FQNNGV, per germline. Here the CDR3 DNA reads TGTGCCAGCAGCTTCGCAGGGAGCAACACCATATATTTT. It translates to CASSFAGSNTIYF.

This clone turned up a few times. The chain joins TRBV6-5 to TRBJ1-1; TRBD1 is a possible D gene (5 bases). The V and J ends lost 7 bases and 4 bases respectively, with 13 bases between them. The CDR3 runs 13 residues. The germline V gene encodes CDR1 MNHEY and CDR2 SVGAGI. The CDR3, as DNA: TGTGCCAGCACTCCCGGGGGGGGCACTGAAGCTTTCTTT. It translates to CASTPGGGTEAFF.

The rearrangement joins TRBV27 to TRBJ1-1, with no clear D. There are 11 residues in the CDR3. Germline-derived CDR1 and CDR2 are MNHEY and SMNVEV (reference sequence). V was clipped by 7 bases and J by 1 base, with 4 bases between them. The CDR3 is CASIANTEAFF. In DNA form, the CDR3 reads TGTGCCAGCATAGCGAACACTGAAGCTTTCTTT.

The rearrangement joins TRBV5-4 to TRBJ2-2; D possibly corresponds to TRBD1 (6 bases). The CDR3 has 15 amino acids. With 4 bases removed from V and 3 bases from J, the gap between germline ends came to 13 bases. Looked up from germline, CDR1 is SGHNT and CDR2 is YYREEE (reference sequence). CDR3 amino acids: CASSMNREYTGELFF. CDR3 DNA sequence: TGTGCCAGCAGCATGAACAGGGAGTACACCGGGGAGCTGTTTTTT.

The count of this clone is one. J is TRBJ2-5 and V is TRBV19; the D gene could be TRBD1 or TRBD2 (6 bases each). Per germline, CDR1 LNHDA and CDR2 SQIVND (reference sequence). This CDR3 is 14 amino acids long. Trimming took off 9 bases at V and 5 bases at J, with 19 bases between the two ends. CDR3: CASSRDIRRETQYF. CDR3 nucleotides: TGTGCCAGCTCGCGGGACATCAGACGGGAGACCCAGTACTTC.

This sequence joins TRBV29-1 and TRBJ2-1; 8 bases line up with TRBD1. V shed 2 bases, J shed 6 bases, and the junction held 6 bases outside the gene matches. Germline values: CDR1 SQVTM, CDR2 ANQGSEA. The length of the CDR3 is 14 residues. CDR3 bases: TGCAGCGTTGAACTCGGACAGGGCGGCAATGAGCAGTTCTTC. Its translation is CSVELGQGGNEQFF.

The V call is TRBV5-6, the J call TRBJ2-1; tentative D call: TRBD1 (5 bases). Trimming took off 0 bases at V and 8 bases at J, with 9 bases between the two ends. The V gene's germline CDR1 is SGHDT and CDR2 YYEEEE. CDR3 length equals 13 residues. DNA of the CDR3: TGTGCCAGCAGCTTGGTTTCAGGGTATGAGCAGTTCTTC. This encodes CASSLVSGYEQFF.